The 5 T cell receptor beta chains given below trace back to one sample, sequenced in a study of post-analysis software for immune sequencing data. Whole-study results and caveats: TRBV5-6, TRBV5-1 and TRBV20-1 belonged to a set of about 5 TRBV segments that were more frequent in patients than controls.

Antigen specificity for these receptors is unknown. Libraries were made from TCR beta cDNA, and they carried unique molecular identifiers. MiXCR, run by TCRdb on the PCR reads, gives a single entry per CDR3 protein. The sample holds approximately 690,000 distinct CDR3 sequences, more than 50% seen once. What was sequenced was blood. The receptor source for this set is a girl aged 2 to 9 with multiple sclerosis.

The J gene is TRBJ2-7, the V gene TRBV20-1; the match to TRBD2 covers 16 bases. The CDR3 is 18 amino acids. Losses at the gene ends were 5 bases for V and 4 bases for J; bases not matched to a gene: 14. Germline V gene data show CDR1 as DFQATT and CDR2 as SNEGSKA (reference sequence). In nucleotides, the CDR3 is TGCAGTGCTGCCCCGGGGACTAGCGGGAGGGCCGCGAGGTACGAGCAGTACTTC. Protein sequence: CSAAPGTSGRAARYEQYF.

CDR3 amino acids: CSVSVRPYEQYF. The CDR3 DNA follows: TGCAGCGTCTCAGTCAGGCCCTACGAGCAGTACTTC. The chain recombines TRBV29-1 with TRBJ2-7; D not resolved. The ends were cut back, 6 bases at V and 2 bases at J, with 11 bases in the middle. The CDR3 extends over 12 amino acids. Germline V gene lookup returns CDR1 SQVTM and CDR2 ANQGSEA.

The rearrangement links TRBV29-1 to TRBJ2-5; D possibly uses TRBD1 or TRBD2 (5 bases each). Trimming took 4 bases from V and 3 from J, leaving 12 bases between them. The CDR3 extends over 13 amino acids. Germline V lookup: CDR1 SQVTM, CDR2 ANQGSEA. CDR3 protein: CSVGRTNKETQYF. The CDR3 DNA sequence: TGCAGCGTTGGGAGGACAAACAAAGAGACCCAGTACTTC. Combining the CDR3 with reference TRBV29-1 and TRBJ2-5 gives the whole variable domain SAVISQKPSRDICQRGTSLTIQCQVDSQVTMMFWYRQQPGQSLTLIATANQGSEATYESGFVIDKFPISRPNLTFSTLTVSNMSPEDSSIYLCSVGRTNKETQYFGPGTRLLVL.

The CDR3 spells CASSYDRIAEAFF. The CDR3 nucleotides are TGTGCCAGCAGTTATGACAGGATCGCTGAAGCTTTCTTT. This chain joins TRBV12-3 or TRBV12-4 and TRBJ1-1; tentative D call: TRBD1 (6 bases). V was cut by 4 bases and J by 6 bases, with 12 bases left in between. The CDR3 has 13 residues.

This chain links TRBV18 with TRBJ2-1, with TRBD1 identical over 8 bases. Trimming cost V 3 bases and J 4 bases; bases outside gene matches: 5. The germline CDR1 and CDR2 sequences are KGHSH and LQKENI. This CDR3 region has 15 residues. Written as DNA, the CDR3 is TGTGCCAGCTCACCCTCCAGGGGGCTGTACAATGAGCAGTTCTTC. Translated, it gives CASSPSRGLYNEQFF. The full variable domain, rest sourced from reference TRBV18 and TRBJ2-1, is NAGVMQNPRHLVRRRGQEARLRCSPMKGHSHVYWYRQLPEEGLKFMVYLQKENIIDESGMPKERFSAEFPKEGPSILRIQQVVRGDSAAYFCASSPSRGLYNEQFFGPGTRLTVL.